The 23 T cell receptor beta chains below all came from one sample that was sequenced in a study of T cell responses to AZD1222 COVID-19 vaccine. Here immunoSEQ multiplex PCR was the method, and the copy in TCRdb shows in-frame clones only, minus some. The sample includes fewer than 200,000 clones, around 94% of them seen just once. The sequencing used peripheral blood, collected on day 0 of AZD1222 vaccination. The receptors were gathered from an adult in good health.

The chain is built from TRBV21-1 and TRBJ2-7; the table's D call of TRBD1 was not tested on the DNA. TRBV21-1 is designated a pseudogene. This CDR3 contains 16 residues. The DNA for the CDR3 is TGTGCCAGCAGCAAAGTGGGTCAGGGTGTGAACTACGAGCAGTACTTC. Translated: CASSKVGQGVNYEQYF.

This clone has only one observation. The chain employs TRBV29-1 and TRBJ1-5; D is possibly TRBD1 (6 bases). Trimming shortened V by 6 bases and J by 7 bases, and 19 bases separated the two germline ends. CDR3 length equals 14 residues. Germline assignment: CDR1 SQVTM and CDR2 ANQGSEA. CDR3 bases: TGCAGCGTACAATTACAGGGAGTATCCCAGCCCCAGCATTTT. It is translated as CSVQLQGVSQPQHF.

This rearrangement joins TRBV11-3 to TRBJ2-3; D may be TRBD2 (5 bases). CDR1 is SGHNT and CDR2 is YENEEA in the germline V gene. The CDR3 has 16 amino acids. Trimming removed 1 base at V and 1 base at J, with 12 bases between. The CDR3 here is CASSLAYEGGTDTQYF. The CDR3 DNA is TGTGCCAGCAGCTTAGCTTATGAGGGTGGCACAGATACGCAGTATTTT.

The table lists this clone with a count of one. The V gene is TRBV6-2 or TRBV6-3, the J gene TRBJ2-7; D possibly matches TRBD1 or TRBD2 (5 bases each). Per germline, CDR1 MNHEY and CDR2 SVGEGT. The length of the CDR3 is 16 residues. V lost 2 bases and J 3 bases, leaving 17 bases between the germline ends. The CDR3 loop reads CASSYGAGGPLYEQYF. The DNA for the CDR3 is TGTGCCAGCAGTTACGGGGCGGGCGGGCCCCTCTACGAGCAGTACTTC.

The rearrangement links TRBV18 to TRBJ2-1; TRBD1 is a possible D gene (6 bases). Trimming cost V 1 base and J 9 bases, with 7 bases left between them. The CDR3 is 12 amino acids. CDR1 is KGHSH, CDR2 LQKENI, per germline. This CDR3 is CASSPQGVEQFF. CDR3 coding DNA: TGTGCCAGCTCACCACAGGGGGTTGAGCAGTTCTTC.

The chain carries TRBV7-8 and TRBJ1-4; D possibly corresponds to TRBD1 (5 bases). The CDR3 spans 14 residues. The V end was cut by 1 base, the J end by 4 bases, with 7 bases between. Germline CDR1 is SGHVS and CDR2 is FQNEAQ. CDR3 bases: TGTGCCAGCAGCTTAGGACAGATTAATGAAAAACTGTTTTTT. Amino acids: CASSLGQINEKLFF. The full variable domain, completed using reference TRBV7-8 and TRBJ1-4, is GAGVSQSPRYKVAKRGQDVALRCDPISGHVSLFWYQQALGQGPEFLTYFQNEAQLDKSGLPSDRFFAERPEGSVSTLKIQRTQQEDSAVYLCASSLGQINEKLFFGSGTQLSVL.

This chain links TRBV7-9 with TRBJ1-1; 7 bases agree with TRBD1. The CDR3 is made up of 14 amino acids. Germline assignment: CDR1 SEHNR and CDR2 FQNEAQ (reference sequence). J lost 5 bases, V lost 3 bases, and 6 bases had no gene match. The CDR3 nucleotides read TGTGCCAGCAGCTTCCAGGGGGTATTGACTGAAGCTTTCTTT. This sequence encodes CASSFQGVLTEAFF.

The chain uses TRBV2 and TRBJ1-3, with D unclear. CDR1 and CDR2 (germline): SNHLY, FYNNEI. This CDR3 is 13 amino acids long. The ends were cut back, 3 bases at V and 0 bases at J, with 3 bases in the middle. The CDR3 bases are TGTGCCAGCAGTGACAGCTCTGGAAACACCATATATTTT. It is translated as CASSDSSGNTIYF. Full variable domain (rest looked up from reference TRBV2 and TRBJ1-3): EPEVTQTPSHQVTQMGQEVILRCVPISNHLYFYWYRQILGQKVEFLVSFYNNEISEKSEIFDDQFSVERPDGSNFTLKIRSTKLEDSAMYFCASSDSSGNTIYFGEGSWLTVV.

The chain combines TRBV28 with TRBJ1-2; 8 bases map to TRBD1. V lost 7 bases to trimming and J lost 0 bases; unmatched junction nucleotides: 16. Germline CDR1 is MDHEN and CDR2 is SYDVKM. The length of the CDR3 is 18 residues. CDR3 in amino acids: CASKTPTGDSGANYGYTF. CDR3 DNA: TGTGCCAGCAAAACTCCGACAGGGGATTCCGGAGCTAACTATGGCTACACCTTC.

This clone was counted between two and nine times. CDR3 DNA sequence: TGTGCCTGGTACGGGACTGAAGCTTTCTTT. Protein sequence: CAWYGTEAFF. V is TRBV30 and J is TRBJ1-1, with D hard to call. The CDR3 has 10 amino acids. The V end was cut by 5 bases, the J end by 5 bases, with 6 bases between. The germline V gene encodes CDR1 GTSNPN and CDR2 SVGIG (reference sequence).

The chain's CDR3 is CASRTGRSNEKLFF. The CDR3 bases are TGTGCCAGTCGAACAGGTCGATCTAATGAAAAACTGTTTTTT. V is TRBV13 and J is TRBJ1-4, with D perhaps TRBD1 (5 bases). Germline-derived CDR1 and CDR2 are PRHDT and FYEKMQ (reference sequence). CDR3 size: 14 residues. The germline V and J ends were trimmed by 9 bases and 3 bases, with 14 bases remaining between them.

This clone was seen a single time. The chain is built from TRBV24-1 and TRBJ2-5, with D possibly matching TRBD1 (5 bases). V lost 3 bases to trimming and J lost 2 bases, with 9 bases between them. The CDR3 is 14 residues long. CDR1 and CDR2 from the germline V gene are KGHDR and SFDVKD. The CDR3 protein is CATSDPHRQETQYF. The CDR3 nucleotides read TGTGCCACCAGTGATCCACACAGGCAAGAGACCCAGTACTTC.

The CDR3 sequence: CASSGGRGAFF. CDR3 DNA: TGTGCCAGCAGCGGCGGTCGCGGAGCTTTCTTT. J is TRBJ1-1 and V is TRBV9; D uncertain. Deletions cut 3 bases from V and 10 bases from J, with 10 bases between. Germline assignment: CDR1 SGDLS and CDR2 YYNGEE. This CDR3 has 11 amino acids.

The V gene is TRBV7-6, the J gene TRBJ1-2; D remains ambiguous. CDR3 length equals 15 residues. Germline V lookup: CDR1 SGHVS, CDR2 FNYEAQ. Trimming left V 4 bases short and J 3 bases short, with 15 bases between. CDR3 DNA sequence: TGTGCCAGCAGCTCGAAGGCAGGTCCCGACTATGGCTACACCTTC. Translation gives CASSSKAGPDYGYTF. The whole variable domain, remainder taken from reference TRBV7-6 and TRBJ1-2, is GAGVSQSPRYKVTKRGQDVALRCDPISGHVSLYWYRQALGQGPEFLTYFNYEAQQDKSGLPNDRFSAERPEGSISTLTIQRTEQRDSAMYRCASSSKAGPDYGYTFGSGTRLTVV.

The chain joins TRBV29-1 to TRBJ1-1; D unresolved. The CDR3 contains 13 residues. The V end lost 8 bases, the J end lost 2 bases, and 15 bases lay between the germline ends. CDR1 is SQVTM and CDR2 is ANQGSEA in the germline V gene. The CDR3 reads CSTLDLVNTEAFF. CDR3 DNA: TGCAGCACCCTCGACCTGGTTAACACTGAAGCTTTCTTT.

The chain combines TRBV7-9 with TRBJ1-2; 8 positions agree with TRBD1. Trimming removed 6 bases from V and 6 bases from J; junction bases left unmatched: 6. CDR1 and CDR2 (germline): SEHNR, FQNEAQ (reference sequence). CDR3 length: 13 residues. The chain's CDR3 is CASRITGGDGYTF. CDR3 DNA sequence: TGTGCCAGCAGAATAACAGGGGGGGATGGCTACACCTTC.

This clone is a singleton in its sample. The genes are TRBV24-1 and TRBJ2-7; D unresolved. The CDR3 is made up of 15 amino acids. Germline assignment: CDR1 KGHDR and CDR2 SFDVKD. Trimming shortened V by 3 bases and J by 2 bases, and 13 bases separated the two germline ends. The CDR3: CATSDMRGYPYEQYF. The CDR3 nucleotides read TGTGCCACCAGTGATATGAGAGGATACCCCTACGAGCAGTACTTC.

The sample holds a few counts of this clone. The chain has TRBV7-2 and TRBJ1-5; a weak D match, TRBD1 (6 bases). Looked up from germline, CDR1 is SGHTA and CDR2 is FQGNSA. V was trimmed by 5 bases and J by 0 bases, leaving 11 bases between them. The CDR3 is 15 residues long. The CDR3 region is CASSPQGHSNQPQHF. The CDR3 DNA is TGTGCCAGCAGCCCACAGGGACATAGCAATCAGCCCCAGCATTTT.

This chain connects TRBV5-4 to TRBJ1-2; 7 bases fit TRBD1. This CDR3 comprises 15 residues. From germline, CDR1 is SGHNT and CDR2 YYREEE (reference sequence). V lost 6 bases, J lost 3 bases, and 11 bases stayed unmatched. In DNA form, the CDR3 reads TGTGCCAGCAAAATAGGGGGCGGGAGAGACTATGGCTACACCTTC. Its protein is CASKIGGGRDYGYTF.

The chain uses TRBV6-5 and TRBJ2-7; 12 nucleotides line up with TRBD1. After removal of 7 bases from V and 6 bases from J, the junction contained 10 bases not matched to a gene. The CDR3 consists of 15 residues. Germline V gives CDR1 MNHEY, CDR2 SVGAGI. The CDR3 nucleotides read TGTGCCAGCACCGAGGGACAGGGGGCGGTTGGCGAGCAGTACTTC. It encodes CASTEGQGAVGEQYF.

The chain carries TRBV6-5 and TRBJ1-2; the match to TRBD1 covers 10 bases. After removal of 6 bases from V and 6 bases from J, the junction contained 4 bases not matched to a gene. Germline V gene sequence: CDR1 MNHEY, CDR2 SVGAGI. There are 13 residues in the CDR3. The CDR3 sequence is CASRGTGADGYTF. CDR3 nucleotides: TGTGCCAGCAGAGGGACAGGGGCTGATGGCTACACCTTC.

Worth noting for this clone: A read error may produce the germline difference seen at one junction end. The V call is TRBV7-3, the J call TRBJ2-1; 7 bases line up with TRBD1. Germline CDR1 reads SGHTA; CDR2 reads FQGTGA. CDR3 size: 14 residues. In DNA form, the CDR3 reads TGTGCCAGCAGCCTAACAGGGGTTCAGGGTGAGCAGTTCTTC. Protein product: CASSLTGVQGEQFF.

The chain has TRBV5-1 and TRBJ1-5, with a tentative D call TRBD1 (5 bases). Germline V gene sequence: CDR1 SGHRS, CDR2 YFSETQ. The CDR3 runs 13 residues. The ends were cut back, 0 bases at V and 7 bases at J, with 8 bases in the middle. The CDR3 DNA reads as TGCGCCAGCAGCTTGGCCGGGGGGCAGCCCCAGCATTTT. The encoded protein is CASSLAGGQPQHF.